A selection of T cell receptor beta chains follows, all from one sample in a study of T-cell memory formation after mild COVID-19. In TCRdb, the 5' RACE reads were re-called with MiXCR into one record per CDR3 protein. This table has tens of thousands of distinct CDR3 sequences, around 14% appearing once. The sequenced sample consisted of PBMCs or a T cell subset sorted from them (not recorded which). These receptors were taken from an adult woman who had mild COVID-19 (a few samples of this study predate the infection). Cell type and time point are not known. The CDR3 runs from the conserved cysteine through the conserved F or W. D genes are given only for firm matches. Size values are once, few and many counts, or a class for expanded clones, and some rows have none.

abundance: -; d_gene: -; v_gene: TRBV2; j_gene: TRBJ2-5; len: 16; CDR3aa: CASSEALLTYQETQYF; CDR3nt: TGTGCCAGCAGTGAAGCGCTTCTGACGTACCAAGAGACCCAGTACTTC
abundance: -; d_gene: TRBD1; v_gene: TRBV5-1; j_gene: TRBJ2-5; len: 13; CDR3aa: CASSMGQQETQYF; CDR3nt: TGCGCCAGCAGCATGGGACAGCAAGAGACCCAGTACTTC
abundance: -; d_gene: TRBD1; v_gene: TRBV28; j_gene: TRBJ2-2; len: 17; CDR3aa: CASSPVIMYRGTGELFF; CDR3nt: TGTGCCAGCAGTCCGGTGATAATGTACAGGGGTACCGGGGAGCTGTTTTTT
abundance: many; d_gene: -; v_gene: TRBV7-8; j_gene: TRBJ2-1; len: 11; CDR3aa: CASSLALEQFF; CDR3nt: TGTGCCAGCAGCTTAGCGCTTGAGCAGTTCTTC
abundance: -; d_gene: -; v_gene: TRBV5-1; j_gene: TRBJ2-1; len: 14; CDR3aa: CASLPGESYNEQFF; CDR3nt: TGCGCCAGTCTACCAGGGGAATCTTACAATGAGCAGTTCTTC
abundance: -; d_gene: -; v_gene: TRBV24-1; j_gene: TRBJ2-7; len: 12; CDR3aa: CATSEVGVQQYF; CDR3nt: TGTGCCACCAGTGAAGTGGGGGTTCAGCAGTACTTC
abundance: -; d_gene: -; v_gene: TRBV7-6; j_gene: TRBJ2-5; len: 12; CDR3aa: CASSSSRETQYF; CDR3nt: TGTGCCAGCAGCTCCTCTCGGGAGACCCAGTACTTC
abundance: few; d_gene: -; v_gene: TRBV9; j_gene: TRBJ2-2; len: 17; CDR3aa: CASSVGRLEGDTGELFF; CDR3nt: TGTGCCAGCAGCGTAGGTCGGCTCGAAGGGGACACCGGGGAGCTGTTTTTT
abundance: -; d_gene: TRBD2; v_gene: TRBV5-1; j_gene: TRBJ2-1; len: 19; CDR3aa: CASSLEGTSGSYAYNEQFF; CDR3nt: TGCGCCAGCAGCTTGGAAGGGACTAGCGGATCTTATGCCTACAATGAGCAGTTCTTC
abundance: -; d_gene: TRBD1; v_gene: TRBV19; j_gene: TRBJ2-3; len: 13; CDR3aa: CATGQGNVMSQYF; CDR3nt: TGTGCCACCGGACAGGGTAACGTCATGTCGCAGTATTTT
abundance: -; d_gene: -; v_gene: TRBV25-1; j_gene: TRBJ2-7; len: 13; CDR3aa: CASSESEKYEQYF; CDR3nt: TGTGCCAGCAGTGAATCTGAGAAGTACGAGCAGTACTTC
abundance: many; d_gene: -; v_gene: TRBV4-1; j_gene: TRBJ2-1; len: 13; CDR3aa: CASSQGALDEQFF; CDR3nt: TGCGCCAGCAGCCAAGGGGCGCTCGATGAGCAGTTCTTC
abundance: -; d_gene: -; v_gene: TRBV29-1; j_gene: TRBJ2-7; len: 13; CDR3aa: CSVEEGRPYEQYF; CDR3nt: TGCAGCGTCGAAGAGGGACGGCCCTACGAGCAGTACTTC
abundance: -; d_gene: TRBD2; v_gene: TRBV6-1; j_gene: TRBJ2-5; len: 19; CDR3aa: CASYHRLAGGPKIGETQYF; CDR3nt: TGTGCCAGCTACCACCGACTAGCGGGAGGGCCAAAGATCGGAGAGACCCAGTACTTC
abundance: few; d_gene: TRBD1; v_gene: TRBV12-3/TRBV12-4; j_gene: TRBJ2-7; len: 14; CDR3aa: CASSFAQGAYEQYF; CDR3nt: TGTGCCAGCAGTTTCGCACAGGGGGCTTACGAGCAGTACTTC
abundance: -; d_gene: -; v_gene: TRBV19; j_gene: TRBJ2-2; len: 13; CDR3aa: CASSGRGRGELFF; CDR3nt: TGTGCCAGTAGTGGCCGCGGACGCGGGGAGCTGTTTTTT
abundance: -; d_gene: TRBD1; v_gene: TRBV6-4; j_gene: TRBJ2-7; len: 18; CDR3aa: CASSDLADRGRNSYEQYF; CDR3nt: TGTGCCAGCAGTGATCTGGCGGACAGGGGGCGAAATTCCTACGAGCAGTACTTC
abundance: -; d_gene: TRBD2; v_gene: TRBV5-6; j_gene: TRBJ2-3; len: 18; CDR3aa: CASSPGTSGGAPTDTQYF; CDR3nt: TGTGCCAGCAGCCCGGGGACTAGCGGGGGGGCCCCCACAGATACGCAGTATTTT
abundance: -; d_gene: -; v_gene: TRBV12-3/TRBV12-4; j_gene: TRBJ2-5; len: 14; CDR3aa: CASRRASYQETQYF; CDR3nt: TGTGCCAGCAGACGAGCCTCGTACCAAGAGACCCAGTACTTC
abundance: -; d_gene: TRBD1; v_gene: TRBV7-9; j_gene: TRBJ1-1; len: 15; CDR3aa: CASSPIQGAHTEAFF; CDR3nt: TGTGCCAGCAGTCCGATCCAGGGGGCGCATACTGAAGCTTTCTTT
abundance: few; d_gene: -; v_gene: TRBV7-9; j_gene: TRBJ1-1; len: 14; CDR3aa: CASSPTSGSTEAFF; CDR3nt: TGTGCCAGCAGCCCTACCTCAGGGTCCACTGAAGCTTTCTTT
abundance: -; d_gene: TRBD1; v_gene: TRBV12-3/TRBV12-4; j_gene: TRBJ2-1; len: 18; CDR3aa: CASSSGTGIRSSYNEQFF; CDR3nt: TGTGCCAGCAGTTCCGGGACAGGGATAAGGAGCTCCTACAATGAGCAGTTCTTC
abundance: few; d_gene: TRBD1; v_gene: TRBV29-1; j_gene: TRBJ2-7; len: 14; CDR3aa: CSVAPGQGNNEQYF; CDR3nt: TGCAGCGTCGCTCCGGGACAGGGGAATAACGAGCAGTACTTC
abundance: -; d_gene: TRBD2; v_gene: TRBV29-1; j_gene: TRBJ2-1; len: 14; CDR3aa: CSDEAGGLYNEQFF; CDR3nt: TGCAGCGACGAAGCGGGAGGGCTTTACAATGAGCAGTTCTTC
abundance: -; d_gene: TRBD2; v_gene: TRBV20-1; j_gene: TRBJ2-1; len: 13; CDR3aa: CSARTSGGPEQFF; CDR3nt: TGCAGTGCCAGGACTAGCGGGGGGCCTGAGCAGTTCTTC
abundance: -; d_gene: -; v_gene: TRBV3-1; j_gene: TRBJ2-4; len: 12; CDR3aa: CASSQEDDIQYF; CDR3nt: TGTGCCAGCAGCCAAGAGGATGACATTCAGTACTTC
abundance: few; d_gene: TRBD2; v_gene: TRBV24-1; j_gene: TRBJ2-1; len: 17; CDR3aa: CATSLATLAGPNNEQFF; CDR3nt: TGTGCCACCAGTCTGGCGACGTTAGCGGGACCAAACAATGAGCAGTTCTTC
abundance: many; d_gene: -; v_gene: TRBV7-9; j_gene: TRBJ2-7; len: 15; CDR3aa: CASSLGDAGTYEQYF; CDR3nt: TGTGCCAGCAGCTTAGGGGACGCAGGAACCTACGAGCAGTACTTC
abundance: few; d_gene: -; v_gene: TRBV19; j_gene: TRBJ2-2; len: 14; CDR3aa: CASLGQSNTGELFF; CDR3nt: TGTGCCAGTCTCGGACAGTCTAACACCGGGGAGCTGTTTTTT
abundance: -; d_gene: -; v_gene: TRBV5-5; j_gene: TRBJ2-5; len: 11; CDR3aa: CASSLAGTQYF; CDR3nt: TGTGCCAGCAGCTTGGCGGGGACCCAGTACTTC
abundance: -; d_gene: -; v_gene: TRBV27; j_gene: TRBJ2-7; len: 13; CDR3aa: CASSFSYSYEQYF; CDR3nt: TGTGCCAGCAGTTTCTCATACTCCTACGAGCAGTACTTC
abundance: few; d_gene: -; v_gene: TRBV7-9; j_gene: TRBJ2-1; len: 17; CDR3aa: CASSSLTRGGNYNEQFF; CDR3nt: TGTGCCAGCAGCTCCCTAACCAGGGGGGGAAACTACAATGAGCAGTTCTTC
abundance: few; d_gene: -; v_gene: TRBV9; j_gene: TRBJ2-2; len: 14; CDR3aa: CASSVGLATGELFF; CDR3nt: TGTGCCAGCAGCGTAGGATTAGCAACCGGGGAGCTGTTTTTT
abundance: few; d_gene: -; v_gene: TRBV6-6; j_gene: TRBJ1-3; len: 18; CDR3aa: CASSYGIRHTGSGNTIYF; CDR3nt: TGTGCCAGCAGTTACGGGATCCGACACACGGGCTCTGGAAACACCATATATTTT
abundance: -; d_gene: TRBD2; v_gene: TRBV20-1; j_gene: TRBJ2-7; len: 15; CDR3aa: CSARDGLANYYEQYF; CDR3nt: TGCAGTGCTAGAGATGGACTAGCGAATTACTACGAGCAGTACTTC
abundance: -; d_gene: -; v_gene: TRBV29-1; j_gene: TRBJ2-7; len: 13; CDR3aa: CSVLHGRGYEQYF; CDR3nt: TGCAGCGTTCTCCACGGGAGAGGTTACGAGCAGTACTTC
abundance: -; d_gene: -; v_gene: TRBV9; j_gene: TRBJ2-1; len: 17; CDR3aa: CASSEVGTGGPRDEQFF; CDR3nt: TGTGCCAGCAGTGAGGTTGGGACGGGGGGCCCGCGCGATGAGCAGTTCTTC
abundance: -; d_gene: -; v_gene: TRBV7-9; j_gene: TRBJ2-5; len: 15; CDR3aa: CASSASRVSRETQYF; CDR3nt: TGTGCCAGCAGCGCCAGCCGGGTTTCAAGAGAGACCCAGTACTTC
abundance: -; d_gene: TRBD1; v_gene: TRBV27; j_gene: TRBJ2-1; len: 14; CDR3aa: CASTEQGAYNEQFF; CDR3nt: TGTGCCAGCACAGAACAGGGGGCCTACAATGAGCAGTTCTTC
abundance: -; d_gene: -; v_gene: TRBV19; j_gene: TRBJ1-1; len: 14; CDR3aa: CASSIEGENTEAFF; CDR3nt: TGTGCCAGTAGTATAGAAGGGGAGAACACTGAAGCTTTCTTT
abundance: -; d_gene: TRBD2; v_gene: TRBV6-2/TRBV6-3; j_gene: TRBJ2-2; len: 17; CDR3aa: CASSYAPGTINTGELFF; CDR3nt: TGTGCCAGCAGTTACGCTCCCGGGACTATAAACACCGGGGAGCTGTTTTTT
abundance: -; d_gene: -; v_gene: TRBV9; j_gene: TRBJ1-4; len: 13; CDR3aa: CASSVGGGMKLFF; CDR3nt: TGTGCCAGCAGCGTAGGAGGGGGAATGAAACTGTTTTTT
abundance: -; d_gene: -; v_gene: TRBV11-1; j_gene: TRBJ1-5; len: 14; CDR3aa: CASSPGTQNQPQHF; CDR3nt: TGTGCCAGCAGCCCCGGGACACAAAATCAGCCCCAGCATTTT
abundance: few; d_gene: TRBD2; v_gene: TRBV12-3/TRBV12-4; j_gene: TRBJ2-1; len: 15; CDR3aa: CASSYSGRAGYEQFF; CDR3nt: TGTGCCAGCAGCTATAGCGGGAGGGCCGGGTATGAGCAGTTCTTC
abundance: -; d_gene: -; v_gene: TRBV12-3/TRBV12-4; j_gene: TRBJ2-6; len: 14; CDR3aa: CASTDLAGANVLTF; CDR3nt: TGTGCCAGCACCGACTTAGCTGGGGCCAACGTCCTGACTTTC
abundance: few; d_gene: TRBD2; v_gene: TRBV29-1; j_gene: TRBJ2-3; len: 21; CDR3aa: CSVEGETGPIGSGGSTDTQYF; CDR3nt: TGCAGCGTTGAAGGGGAAACAGGACCGATCGGCAGCGGGGGGTCCACAGATACGCAGTATTTT
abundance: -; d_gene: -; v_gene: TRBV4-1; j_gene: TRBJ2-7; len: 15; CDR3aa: CASSQGGGNSYEQYF; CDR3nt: TGCGCCAGCAGCCAAGGAGGAGGGAACTCCTACGAGCAGTACTTC